Each of the 18 T cell receptor beta chains below was sequenced from the same sample in a study of T cell responses to AZD1222 COVID-19 vaccine. Assay: immunoSEQ multiplex PCR; the TCRdb copy retains only in-frame clones and omits some. The sample includes about 94,000 clones, approximately 81% of them seen just once. The input for sequencing was peripheral blood, taken 28 days after the second AZD1222 dose. These TCRs come from an adult who received the AZD1222 COVID-19 vaccine.

Only one count was recorded for this clone. The rearrangement joins TRBV7-9 to TRBJ2-3, with unresolved D. V was pared by 5 bases and J by 1 base, with 10 bases between. In germline, CDR1 is SEHNR, CDR2 FQNEAQ (reference sequence). This CDR3 has 14 residues. CDR3 protein: CASSRPTGTDTQYF. CDR3 nucleotide sequence: TGTGCCAGCAGCCGTCCCACCGGCACAGATACGCAGTATTTT.

The chain has TRBV2 and TRBJ1-1, with D tentatively TRBD1 (6 bases). Germline V gene lookup returns CDR1 SNHLY and CDR2 FYNNEI. This CDR3 has 12 residues. Trimming pared 5 bases from V and 5 bases from J, leaving 9 bases between. The CDR3 sequence: CASSTTGTEAFF. The CDR3, as DNA: TGTGCCAGCAGTACTACAGGGACTGAAGCTTTCTTT.

V and J are TRBV25-1 and TRBJ1-6; D is perhaps TRBD1 (6 bases). The CDR3 sequence is 14 residues long. The germline V and J ends were trimmed by 4 bases and 5 bases, with 9 bases remaining between them. CDR1 is MGHDK, CDR2 SYGVNS, per germline. CDR3 sequence (DNA): TGTGCCAGCAGTGTCCCAGGGGATAATTCACCCCTCCACTTT. Translated, it gives CASSVPGDNSPLHF.

The chain carries TRBV5-1 and TRBJ2-1; 10 nucleotides line up with TRBD2. V shed 2 bases, J shed 0 bases, and the junction held 8 bases outside the gene matches. This CDR3 contains 18 residues. CDR1 is SGHRS and CDR2 is YFSETQ in the germline V gene. Here the CDR3 DNA reads TGCGCCAGCAGCTTATATGAGACTAGCGGGCGCTCCTACAATGAGCAGTTCTTC. It yields the protein CASSLYETSGRSYNEQFF.

J is TRBJ2-5 and V is TRBV5-1, with D possibly being TRBD2 (6 bases). V lost 6 bases to trimming and J lost 4 bases, with 10 bases between them. The germline CDR1 and CDR2 sequences are SGHRS and YFSETQ. This CDR3 is built from 12 residues. CDR3 DNA sequence: TGCGCCAGCATGGAGGGCCGAGAGACCCAGTACTTC. It encodes CASMEGRETQYF.

The chain has TRBV10-1 and TRBJ2-1, with D possibly being TRBD2 (5 bases). Per germline, CDR1 WNHNN and CDR2 SYGVQD (reference sequence). This CDR3 region has 14 residues. V lost 3 bases to trimming and J lost 8 bases, with 14 bases between them. The CDR3 reads CASSERAADHEQFF. The CDR3 DNA sequence: TGCGCCAGCAGTGAACGAGCAGCGGACCATGAGCAGTTCTTC.

The chain employs TRBV18 and TRBJ2-2, with D possibly called TRBD1 or TRBD2 (5 bases each). V was cut by 1 base and J by 7 bases, with 19 bases left in between. This CDR3 is 17 amino acids long. CDR1 and CDR2 from the germline V gene are KGHSH and LQKENI. The CDR3 nucleotides read TGTGCCAGCTCACCACGGCTGGTGGGGGAAGACCACGGGGAGCTGTTTTTT. Amino acids: CASSPRLVGEDHGELFF.

This clone showed up just once. J is TRBJ1-1 and V is TRBV5-1; D not certain. The CDR3 covers 14 residues. Deletions cut 0 bases from V and 3 bases from J, with 9 bases between. Germline V CDR1 and CDR2: SGHRS, YFSETQ. CDR3 nucleotides: TGCGCCAGCAGCTTGGTGGGAGGGTACACTGAAGCTTTCTTT. It yields the protein CASSLVGGYTEAFF.

This clone was found a few times. DNA for the CDR3: TGTGCAACACTAGCGGGGGCCGGTAACACAGATACGCAGTATTTT. Translated: CATLAGAGNTDTQYF. The chain couples TRBV30 to TRBJ2-3, with TRBD2 identical over 11 bases. CDR3 length equals 15 residues. Germline CDR1 reads GTSNPN; CDR2 reads SVGIG (reference sequence).

This chain links TRBV9 with TRBJ2-1; unclear D gene. This CDR3 spans 15 amino acids. Per germline, CDR1 SGDLS and CDR2 YYNGEE. The germline V and J ends were trimmed by 1 base and 0 bases, with 8 bases remaining between them. CDR3 in amino acids: CASSVTESSYNEQFF. The CDR3 DNA reads as TGTGCCAGCAGCGTAACGGAAAGCTCCTACAATGAGCAGTTCTTC. Supplemented by reference TRBV9 and TRBJ2-1, the full variable domain reads DSGVTQTPKHLITATGQRVTLRCSPRSGDLSVYWYQQSLDQGLQFLIQYYNGEERAKGNILERFSAQQFPDLHSELNLSSLELGDSALYFCASSVTESSYNEQFFGPGTRLTVL.

The chain uses TRBV28 and TRBJ1-5, with D perhaps matching TRBD1 (5 bases). This CDR3 region has 14 residues. V shed 8 bases and J shed 5 bases, with 16 bases lying between them. Germline lookup yields CDR1 MDHEN and CDR2 SYDVKM. DNA of the CDR3: TGTGCCAGCTCTAGCCCCCAGGGCTATCAGCCCCAGCATTTT. Protein sequence: CASSSPQGYQPQHF.

This sequence joins TRBV29-1 and TRBJ2-3; 15 nucleotides align to TRBD2. V shed 8 bases, J shed 1 base, and the junction held 7 bases outside the gene matches. This CDR3 has 16 residues. Per the germline V gene, CDR1 is SQVTM and CDR2 is ANQGSEA. The CDR3 sequence: CSPQGLAGGGTDTQYF. CDR3 coding DNA: TGCAGCCCCCAGGGACTAGCGGGGGGCGGCACAGATACGCAGTATTTT.

This chain uses TRBV11-2 with TRBJ1-1; TRBD1 is a possible D gene (6 bases). This CDR3 is 15 amino acids long. Trimming took off 3 bases at V and 4 bases at J, with 15 bases between the two ends. CDR1 and CDR2 from the germline V gene are SGHAT and FQNNGV. The CDR3 sequence is CASSFYAGVGTEAFF. CDR3 nucleotide sequence: TGTGCCAGCAGCTTTTACGCAGGGGTGGGCACTGAAGCTTTCTTT. The whole variable domain, filled in from reference TRBV11-2 and TRBJ1-1, reads EAGVAQSPRYKIIEKRQSVAFWCNPISGHATLYWYQQILGQGPKLLIQFQNNGVVDDSQLPKDRFSAERLKGVDSTLKIQPAKLEDSAVYLCASSFYAGVGTEAFFGQGTRLTVV.

Here the CDR3 reads CASSPPGTSTGNQPQHF. DNA of the CDR3: TGTGCCAGCTCACCACCCGGCACGTCGACGGGCAATCAGCCCCAGCATTTT. The chain employs TRBV18 and TRBJ1-5, with D unresolved. With 0 bases removed from V and 2 bases from J, the gap between germline ends came to 14 bases. Germline V gene data show CDR1 as KGHSH and CDR2 as LQKENI. The CDR3 sequence is 17 residues long.

The chain recombines TRBV2 with TRBJ1-5, with unresolved D. The V gene's germline CDR1 is SNHLY and CDR2 FYNNEI. This CDR3 region has 13 residues. Between the trimmed V and J ends, which lost 3 bases and 0 bases, there was a span of 3 bases. The CDR3 nucleotides are TGTGCCAGCAGTGACATTAGCAATCAGCCCCAGCATTTT. Translating gives CASSDISNQPQHF.

This clone was picked up a small number of times. The chain has TRBV28 and TRBJ1-1; D unresolved. The V and J ends lost 2 bases and 6 bases respectively, with 13 bases between them. The CDR3 runs 14 residues. Looked up from germline, CDR1 is MDHEN and CDR2 is SYDVKM. CDR3 nucleotide sequence: TGTGCCAGCAGTTTAAGGGCAGTTTCCCCTGAAGCTTTCTTT. It yields the protein CASSLRAVSPEAFF.

V gene TRBV9 combines with J gene TRBJ1-1; D unclear. The CDR3 loop spans 13 amino acids. V dropped 2 bases and J dropped 6 bases, with 11 bases sitting between them. CDR1 and CDR2 from the germline V gene are SGDLS and YYNGEE. DNA for the CDR3: TGTGCCAGCAGCGTCGACCTAAACGCTGAAGCTTTCTTT. This sequence encodes CASSVDLNAEAFF.

This chain's CDR3 is CASSLAPQGADSPLHF. The CDR3 DNA is TGCGCCAGCAGCTTGGCCCCTCAGGGGGCGGATTCACCCCTCCACTTT. This chain links TRBV5-1 with TRBJ1-6; 8 positions agree with TRBD1. Germline CDR1 reads SGHRS; CDR2 reads YFSETQ. With V trimmed by 0 bases and J by 8 bases, 7 bases remained unmatched. The CDR3 is 16 amino acids.